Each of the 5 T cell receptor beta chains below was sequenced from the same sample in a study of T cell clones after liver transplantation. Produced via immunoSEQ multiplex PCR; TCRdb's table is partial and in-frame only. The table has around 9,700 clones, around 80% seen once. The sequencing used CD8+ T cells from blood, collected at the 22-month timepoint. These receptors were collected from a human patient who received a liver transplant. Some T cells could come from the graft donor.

In DNA, the CDR3 is TGTGCCAGCAGCCAAGGAGGAGGTACAGATACGCAGTATTTT. Its protein product is CASSQGGGTDTQYF. The V gene is TRBV4-2, the J gene TRBJ2-3; maybe TRBD2 (5 bases). Trimming stripped 1 base from V and 3 bases from J, with 8 bases between. Per the germline V gene, CDR1 is LGHNA and CDR2 is YNFKEQ. The CDR3 totals 14 residues.

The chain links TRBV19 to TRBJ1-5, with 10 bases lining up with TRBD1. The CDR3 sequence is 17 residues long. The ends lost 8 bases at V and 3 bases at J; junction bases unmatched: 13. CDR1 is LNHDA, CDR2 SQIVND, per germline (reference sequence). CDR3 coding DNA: TGTGCCAGTGAAGTACTTGGGACAGGGGCTTTCAATCAGCCCCAGCATTTT. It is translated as CASEVLGTGAFNQPQHF.

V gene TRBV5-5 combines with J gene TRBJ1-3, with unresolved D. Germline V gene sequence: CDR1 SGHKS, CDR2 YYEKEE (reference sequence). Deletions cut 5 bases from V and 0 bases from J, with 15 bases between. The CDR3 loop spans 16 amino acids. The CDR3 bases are TGTGCCAGCAGGGCTTGGGGTCTGAGCTCTGGAAACACCATATATTTT. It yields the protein CASRAWGLSSGNTIYF.

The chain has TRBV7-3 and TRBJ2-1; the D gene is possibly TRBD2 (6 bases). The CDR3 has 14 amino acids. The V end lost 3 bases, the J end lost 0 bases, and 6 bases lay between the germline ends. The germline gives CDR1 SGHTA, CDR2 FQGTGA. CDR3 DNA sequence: TGTGCCAGCAGCTTGGGGGGCTCCTACAATGAGCAGTTCTTC. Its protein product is CASSLGGSYNEQFF.

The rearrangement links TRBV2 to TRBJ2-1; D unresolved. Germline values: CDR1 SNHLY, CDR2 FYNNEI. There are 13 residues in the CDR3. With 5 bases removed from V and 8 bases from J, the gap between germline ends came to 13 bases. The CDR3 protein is CASSPLDEDEQFF. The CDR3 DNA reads TGTGCCAGCAGTCCCCTGGACGAAGATGAGCAGTTCTTC.